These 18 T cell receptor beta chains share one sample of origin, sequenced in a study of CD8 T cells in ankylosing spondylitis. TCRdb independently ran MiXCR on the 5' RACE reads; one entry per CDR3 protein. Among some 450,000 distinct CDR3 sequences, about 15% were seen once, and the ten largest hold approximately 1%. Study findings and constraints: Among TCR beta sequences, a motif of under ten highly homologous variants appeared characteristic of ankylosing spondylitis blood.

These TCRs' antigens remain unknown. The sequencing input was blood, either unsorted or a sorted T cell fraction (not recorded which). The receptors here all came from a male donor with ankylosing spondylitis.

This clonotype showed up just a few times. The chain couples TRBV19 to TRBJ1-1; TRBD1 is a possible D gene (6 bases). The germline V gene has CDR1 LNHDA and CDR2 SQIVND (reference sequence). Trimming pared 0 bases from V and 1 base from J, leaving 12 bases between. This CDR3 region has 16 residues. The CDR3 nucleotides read TGTGCCAGTAGTATAGATCCGACAGGACAGAACACTGAAGCTTTCTTT. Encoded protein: CASSIDPTGQNTEAFF.

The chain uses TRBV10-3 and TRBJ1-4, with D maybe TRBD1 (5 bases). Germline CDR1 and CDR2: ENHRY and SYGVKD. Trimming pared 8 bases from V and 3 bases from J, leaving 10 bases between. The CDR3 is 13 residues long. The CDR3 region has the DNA TGTGCCATCTCCCAGGGAGCTAATGAAAAACTGTTTTTT. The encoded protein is CAISQGANEKLFF.

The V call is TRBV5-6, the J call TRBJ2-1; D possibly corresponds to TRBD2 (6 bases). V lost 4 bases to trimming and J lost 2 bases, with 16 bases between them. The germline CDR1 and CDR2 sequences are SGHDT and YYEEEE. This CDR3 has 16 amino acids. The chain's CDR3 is CASSKGTGRPYNEQFF. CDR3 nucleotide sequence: TGTGCCAGCAGCAAGGGGACTGGTCGGCCCTACAATGAGCAGTTCTTC.

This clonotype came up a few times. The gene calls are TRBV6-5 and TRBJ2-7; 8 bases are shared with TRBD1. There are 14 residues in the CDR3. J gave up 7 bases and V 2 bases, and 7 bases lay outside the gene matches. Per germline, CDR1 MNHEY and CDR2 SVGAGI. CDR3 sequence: CASSYADRAREQYF. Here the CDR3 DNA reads TGTGCCAGCAGTTACGCGGACAGGGCGAGGGAGCAGTACTTC.

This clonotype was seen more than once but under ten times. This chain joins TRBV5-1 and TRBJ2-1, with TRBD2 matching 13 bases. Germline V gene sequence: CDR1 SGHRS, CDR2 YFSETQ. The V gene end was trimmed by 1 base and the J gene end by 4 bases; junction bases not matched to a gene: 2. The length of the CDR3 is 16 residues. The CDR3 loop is CASSLTSGGVYNEQFF. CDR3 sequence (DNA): TGCGCCAGCAGCTTGACTAGCGGGGGGGTATACAATGAGCAGTTCTTC.

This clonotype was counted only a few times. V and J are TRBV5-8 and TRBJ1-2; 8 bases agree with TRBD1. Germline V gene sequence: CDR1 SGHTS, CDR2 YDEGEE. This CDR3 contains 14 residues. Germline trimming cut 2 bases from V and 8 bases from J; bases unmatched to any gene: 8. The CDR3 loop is CASSFSDRGGGYTF. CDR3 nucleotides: TGTGCCAGCAGCTTCAGCGACAGGGGAGGCGGCTACACCTTC.

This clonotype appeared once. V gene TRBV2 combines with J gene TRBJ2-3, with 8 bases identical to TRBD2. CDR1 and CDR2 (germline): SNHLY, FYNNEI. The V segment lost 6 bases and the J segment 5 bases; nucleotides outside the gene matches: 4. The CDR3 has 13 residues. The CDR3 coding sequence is TGTGCCAGCAGCCGGGAGGGCCGAGATACGCAGTATTTT. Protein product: CASSREGRDTQYF.

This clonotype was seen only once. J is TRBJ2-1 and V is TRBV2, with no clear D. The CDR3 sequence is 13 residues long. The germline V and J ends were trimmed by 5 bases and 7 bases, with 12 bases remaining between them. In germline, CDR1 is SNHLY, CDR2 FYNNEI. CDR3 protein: CASSYRGRNEQFF. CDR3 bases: TGTGCCAGCAGTTATCGCGGCCGGAATGAGCAGTTCTTC.

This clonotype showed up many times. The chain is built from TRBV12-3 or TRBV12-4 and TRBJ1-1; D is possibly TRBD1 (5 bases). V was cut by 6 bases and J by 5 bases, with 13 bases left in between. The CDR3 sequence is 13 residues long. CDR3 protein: CASRPQAGTEAFF. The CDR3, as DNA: TGTGCCAGCAGACCACAGGCGGGTACTGAAGCTTTCTTT.

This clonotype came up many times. CDR3 DNA sequence: TGCGCCAGCAGCTACTCGAACACCGGGGAGCTGTTTTTT. Translating gives CASSYSNTGELFF. V usage is TRBV5-1 and J usage is TRBJ2-2; no clear D gene. The germline V and J ends were trimmed by 3 bases and 0 bases, with 3 bases remaining between them. This CDR3 is built from 13 residues. Germline V lookup: CDR1 SGHRS, CDR2 YFSETQ.

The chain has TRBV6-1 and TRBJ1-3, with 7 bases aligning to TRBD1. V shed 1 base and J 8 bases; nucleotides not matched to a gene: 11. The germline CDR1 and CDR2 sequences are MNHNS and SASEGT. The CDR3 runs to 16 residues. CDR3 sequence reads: CASSEVFLRRGDTIYF. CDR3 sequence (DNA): TGTGCCAGCAGTGAAGTTTTTTTGCGCAGGGGGGACACCATATATTTT.

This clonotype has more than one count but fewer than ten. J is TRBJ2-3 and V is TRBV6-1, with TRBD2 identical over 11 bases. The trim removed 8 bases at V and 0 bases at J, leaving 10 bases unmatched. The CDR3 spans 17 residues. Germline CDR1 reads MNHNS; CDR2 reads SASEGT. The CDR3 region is CASRRETSGDSTDTQYF. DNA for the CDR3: TGTGCCAGCCGTAGGGAGACTAGCGGGGATAGCACAGATACGCAGTATTTT.

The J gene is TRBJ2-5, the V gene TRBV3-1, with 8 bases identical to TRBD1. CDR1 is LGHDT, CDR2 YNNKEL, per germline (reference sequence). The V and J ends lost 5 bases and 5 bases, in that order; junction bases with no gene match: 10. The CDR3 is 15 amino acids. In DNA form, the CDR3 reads TGTGCCAGCAGCTACTCGACAGGGGTTGGCGAGACCCAGTACTTC. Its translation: CASSYSTGVGETQYF.

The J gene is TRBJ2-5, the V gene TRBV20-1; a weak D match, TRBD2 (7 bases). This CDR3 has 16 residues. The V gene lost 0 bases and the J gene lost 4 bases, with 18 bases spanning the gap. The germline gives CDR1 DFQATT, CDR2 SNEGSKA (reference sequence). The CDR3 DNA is TGCAGTGCTAGAGATGGGAGGGGGGGCTTTGTAGAGACCCAGTACTTC. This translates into CSARDGRGGFVETQYF.

This chain's CDR3 is CASSPTGGLSTF. The CDR3 DNA is TGTGCCAGCAGCCCCACAGGGGGCCTAAGCACCTTC. The genes are TRBV2 and TRBJ1-2; 9 bases are shared with TRBD1. The CDR3 contains 12 residues. CDR1 and CDR2 (germline): SNHLY, FYNNEI. The J segment lost 13 bases and the V segment lost 6 bases, leaving 9 bases of the junction unmatched.

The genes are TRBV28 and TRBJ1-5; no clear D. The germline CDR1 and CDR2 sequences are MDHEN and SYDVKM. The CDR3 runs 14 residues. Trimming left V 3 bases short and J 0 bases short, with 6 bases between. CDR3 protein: CASSFSDSNQPQHF. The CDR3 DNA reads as TGTGCCAGCAGTTTCTCCGATAGCAATCAGCCCCAGCATTTT.

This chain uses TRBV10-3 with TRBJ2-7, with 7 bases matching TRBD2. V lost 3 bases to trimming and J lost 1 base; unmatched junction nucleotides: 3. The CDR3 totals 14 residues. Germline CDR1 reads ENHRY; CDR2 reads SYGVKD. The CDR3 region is CAISDPGRSYEQYF. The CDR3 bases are TGTGCCATCAGTGACCCCGGGAGGTCCTACGAGCAGTACTTC.

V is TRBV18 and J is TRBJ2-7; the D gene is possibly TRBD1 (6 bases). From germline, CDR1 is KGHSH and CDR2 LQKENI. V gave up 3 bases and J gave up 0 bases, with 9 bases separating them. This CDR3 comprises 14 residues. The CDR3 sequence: CASSPGTFSYEQYF. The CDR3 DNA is TGTGCCAGCTCACCCGGGACATTCTCCTACGAGCAGTACTTC.